Listed below are T cell receptor beta chains from one sample, sequenced in a study of shared clonotypes between healthy human individuals. Sequencing used immunoSEQ multiplex PCR; TCRdb keeps in-frame clones, though not all of them. The sample comprises under 1,100,000 clones, approximately 80% of which are singletons, and roughly 0.62% rests with the top ten. The sample comprised memory CD4+ T cells from PBMCs. The source is a man younger than 35 in good health. Some clones in this sample may be carry-over from other donors' samples. The conserved cysteine and the conserved F or W are not part of the CDR3 here.

CDR3: ASRLAGSRITDTQY; V: TRBV4-1
CDR3: ASSAGLAGEGEQF; V: TRBV9
CDR3: ASSFIGNGYT; V: TRBV7-2
CDR3: SARGPREQY; V: TRBV20-1
CDR3: ASSPRAGRGSATQY; V: TRBV7-2
CDR3: ASSFSSYEQY; V: TRBV7-9
CDR3: ASSLLAGETQY; V: TRBV18
CDR3: ASSSLGLVGTQY; V: TRBV27
CDR3: ASSDLVESRGNQPQH; V: TRBV2
CDR3: ASSLGAQETQY; V: TRBV5-1
CDR3: ASSLNGIHYEQY; V: TRBV28
CDR3: ASSLGRVEAF; V: TRBV11-3
CDR3: ASSPTAGGTSVNEQF; V: TRBV5-1
CDR3: ASSQTVVSEETQY; V: TRBV4-3
CDR3: ASSLVSRDEKLF; V: TRBV7-2
CDR3: ASSPQGLAGETQY; V: TRBV7-9
CDR3: ASSFETSGVQY; V: TRBV5-5
CDR3: ASSLQAGAHEQY; V: TRBV5-4